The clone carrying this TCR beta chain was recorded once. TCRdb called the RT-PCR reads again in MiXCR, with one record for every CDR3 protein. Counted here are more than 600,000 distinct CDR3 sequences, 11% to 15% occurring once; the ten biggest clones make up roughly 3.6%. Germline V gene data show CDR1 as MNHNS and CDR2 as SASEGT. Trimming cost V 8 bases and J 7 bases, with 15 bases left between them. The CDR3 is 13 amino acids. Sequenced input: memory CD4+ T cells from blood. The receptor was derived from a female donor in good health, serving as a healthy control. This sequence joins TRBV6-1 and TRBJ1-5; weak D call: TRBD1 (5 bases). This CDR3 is CASVDIKGQPQHF. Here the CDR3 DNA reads TGTGCCAGCGTCGACATAAAGGGGCAGCCCCAGCATTTT.